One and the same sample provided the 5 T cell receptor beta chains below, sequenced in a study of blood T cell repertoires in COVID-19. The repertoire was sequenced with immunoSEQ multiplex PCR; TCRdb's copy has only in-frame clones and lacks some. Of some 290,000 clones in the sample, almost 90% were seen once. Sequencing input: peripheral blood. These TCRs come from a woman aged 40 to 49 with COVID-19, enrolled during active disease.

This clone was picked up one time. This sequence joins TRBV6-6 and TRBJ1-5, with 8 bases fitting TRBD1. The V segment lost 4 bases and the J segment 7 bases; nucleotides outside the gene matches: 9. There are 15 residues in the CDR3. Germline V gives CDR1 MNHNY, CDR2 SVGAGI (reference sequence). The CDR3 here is CASSLPTGDKQPQHF. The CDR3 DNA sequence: TGTGCCAGCAGTTTACCGACAGGGGACAAGCAGCCCCAGCATTTT.

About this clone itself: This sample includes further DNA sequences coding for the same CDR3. The CDR3 spells CASSLGGSGNTIYF. The CDR3 coding sequence is TGTGCCAGCAGTTTGGGAGGGAGTGGAAACACCATATATTTT. The chain employs TRBV28 and TRBJ1-3; D call uncertain. The CDR3 runs 14 residues. The V end lost 3 bases, the J end lost 3 bases, and 9 bases lay between the germline ends. Germline V gene lookup returns CDR1 MDHEN and CDR2 SYDVKM.

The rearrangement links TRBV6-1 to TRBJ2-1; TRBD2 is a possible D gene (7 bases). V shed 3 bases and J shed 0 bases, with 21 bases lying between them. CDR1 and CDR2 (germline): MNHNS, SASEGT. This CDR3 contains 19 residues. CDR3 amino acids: CASSDPSRGGGGSYNEQFF. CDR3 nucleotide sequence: TGTGCCAGCAGTGACCCGAGCCGGGGAGGGGGGGGCTCCTACAATGAGCAGTTCTTC.

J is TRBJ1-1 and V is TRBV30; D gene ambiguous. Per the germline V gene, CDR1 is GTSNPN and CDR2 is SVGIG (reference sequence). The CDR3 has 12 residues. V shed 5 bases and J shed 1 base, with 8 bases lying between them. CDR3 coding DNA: TGTGCCTGGCGATTCAGGAACACTGAAGCTTTCTTT. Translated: CAWRFRNTEAFF. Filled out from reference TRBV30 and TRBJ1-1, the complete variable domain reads SQTIHQWPATLVQPVGSPLSLECTVEGTSNPNLYWYRQAAGRGLQLLFYSVGIGQISSEVPQNLSASRPQDRQFILSSKKLLLSDSGFYLCAWRFRNTEAFFGQGTRLTVV.

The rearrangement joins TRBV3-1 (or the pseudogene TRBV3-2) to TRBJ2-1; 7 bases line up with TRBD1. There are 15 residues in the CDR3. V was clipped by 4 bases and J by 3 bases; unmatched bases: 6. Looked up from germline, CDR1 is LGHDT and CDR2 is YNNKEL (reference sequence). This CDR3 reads CASSLGQAVYNEQFF. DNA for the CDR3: TGTGCCAGCAGCCTTGGACAGGCAGTCTACAATGAGCAGTTCTTC.